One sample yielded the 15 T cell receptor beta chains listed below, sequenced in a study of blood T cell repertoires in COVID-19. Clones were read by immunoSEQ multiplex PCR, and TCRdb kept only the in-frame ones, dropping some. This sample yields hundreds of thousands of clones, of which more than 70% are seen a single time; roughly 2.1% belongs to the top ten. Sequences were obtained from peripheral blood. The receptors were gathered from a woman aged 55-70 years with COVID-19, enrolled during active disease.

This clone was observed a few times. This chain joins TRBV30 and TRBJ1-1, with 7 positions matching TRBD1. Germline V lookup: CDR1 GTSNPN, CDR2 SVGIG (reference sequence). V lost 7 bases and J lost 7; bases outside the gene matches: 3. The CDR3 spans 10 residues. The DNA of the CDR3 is TGTGCCTTCGGGACAGTTGAAGCTTTCTTT. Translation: CAFGTVEAFF.

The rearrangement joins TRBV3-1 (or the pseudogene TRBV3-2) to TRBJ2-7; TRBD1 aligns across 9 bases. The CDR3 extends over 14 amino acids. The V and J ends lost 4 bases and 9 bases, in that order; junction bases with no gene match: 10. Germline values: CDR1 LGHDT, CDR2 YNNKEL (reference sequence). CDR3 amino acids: CASSPRDRVLGQYF. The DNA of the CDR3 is TGTGCCAGCAGCCCCCGGGACAGGGTTCTCGGGCAGTACTTC.

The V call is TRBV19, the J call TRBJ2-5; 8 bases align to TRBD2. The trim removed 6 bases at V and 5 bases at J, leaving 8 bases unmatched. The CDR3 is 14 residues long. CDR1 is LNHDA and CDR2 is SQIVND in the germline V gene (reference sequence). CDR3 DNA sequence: TGTGCCAGTAGCCCGCTAGCGGGCGGGGAGACCCAGTACTTC. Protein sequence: CASSPLAGGETQYF.

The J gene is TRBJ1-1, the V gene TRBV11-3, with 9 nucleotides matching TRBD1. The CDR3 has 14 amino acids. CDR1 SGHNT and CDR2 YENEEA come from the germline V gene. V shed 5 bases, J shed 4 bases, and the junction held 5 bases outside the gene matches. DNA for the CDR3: TGTGCCAGCAGCCGGACAGGGGTAGTCACTGAAGCTTTCTTT. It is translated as CASSRTGVVTEAFF.

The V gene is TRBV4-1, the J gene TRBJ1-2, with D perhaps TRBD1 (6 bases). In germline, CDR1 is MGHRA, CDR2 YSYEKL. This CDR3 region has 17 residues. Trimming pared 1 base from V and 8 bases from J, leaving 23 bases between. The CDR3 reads CASSQGTAATLLRGYTF. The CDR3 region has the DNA TGCGCCAGCAGCCAAGGGACAGCCGCTACCCTGCTGAGAGGCTACACCTTC.

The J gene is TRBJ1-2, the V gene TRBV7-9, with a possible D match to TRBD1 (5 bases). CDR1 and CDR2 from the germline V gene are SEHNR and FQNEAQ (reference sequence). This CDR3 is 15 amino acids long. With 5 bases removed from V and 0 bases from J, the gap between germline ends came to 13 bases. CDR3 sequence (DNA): TGTGCCAGCAGCCACCAGACGACAGCTAACTATGGCTACACCTTC. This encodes CASSHQTTANYGYTF.

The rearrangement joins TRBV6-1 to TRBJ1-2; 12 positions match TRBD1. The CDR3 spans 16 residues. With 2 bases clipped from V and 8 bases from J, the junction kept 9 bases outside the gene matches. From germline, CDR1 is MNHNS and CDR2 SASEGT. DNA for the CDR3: TGTGCCAGCAGTGAAAGGGGACAGGGGGCGGCGCGGGGCTACACCTTC. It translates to CASSERGQGAARGYTF.

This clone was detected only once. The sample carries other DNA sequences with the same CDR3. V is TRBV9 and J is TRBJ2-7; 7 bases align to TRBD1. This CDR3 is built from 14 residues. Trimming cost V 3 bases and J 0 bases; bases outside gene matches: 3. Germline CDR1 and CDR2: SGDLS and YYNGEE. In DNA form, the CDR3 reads TGTGCCAGCAGCGCAGGACAGGTCTCCTACGAGCAGTACTTC. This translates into CASSAGQVSYEQYF.

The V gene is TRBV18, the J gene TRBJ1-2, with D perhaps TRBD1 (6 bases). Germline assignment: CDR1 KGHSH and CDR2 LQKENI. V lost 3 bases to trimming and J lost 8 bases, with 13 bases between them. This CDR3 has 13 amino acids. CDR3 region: CASSPPQGMGYTF. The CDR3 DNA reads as TGTGCCAGCTCACCCCCCCAGGGGATGGGCTACACCTTC.

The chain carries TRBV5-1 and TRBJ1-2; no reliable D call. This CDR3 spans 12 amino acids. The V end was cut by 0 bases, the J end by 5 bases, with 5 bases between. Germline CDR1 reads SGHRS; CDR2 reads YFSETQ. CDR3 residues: CASSLGGYGYTF. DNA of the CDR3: TGCGCCAGCAGCTTGGGCGGATATGGCTACACCTTC.

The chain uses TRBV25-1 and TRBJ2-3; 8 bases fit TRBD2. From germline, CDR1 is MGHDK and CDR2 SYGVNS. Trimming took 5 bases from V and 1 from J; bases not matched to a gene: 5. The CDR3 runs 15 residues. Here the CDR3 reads CASSTLRGGTDTQYF. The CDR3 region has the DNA TGTGCCAGCAGTACCCTGCGGGGGGGCACAGATACGCAGTATTTT.

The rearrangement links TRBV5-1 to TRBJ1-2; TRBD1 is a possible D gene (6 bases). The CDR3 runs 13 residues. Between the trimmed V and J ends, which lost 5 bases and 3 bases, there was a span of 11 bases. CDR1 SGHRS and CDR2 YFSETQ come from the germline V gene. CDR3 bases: TGCGCCAGCAGGCAGGGGTGGGACTATGGCTACACCTTC. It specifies CASRQGWDYGYTF.

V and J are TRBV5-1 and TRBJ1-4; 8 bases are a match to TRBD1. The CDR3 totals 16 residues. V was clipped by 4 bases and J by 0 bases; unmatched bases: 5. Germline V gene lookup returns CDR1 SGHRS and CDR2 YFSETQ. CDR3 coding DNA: TGCGCCAGCAGCCCCGGACAGGGTGCAACTAATGAAAAACTGTTTTTT. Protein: CASSPGQGATNEKLFF.

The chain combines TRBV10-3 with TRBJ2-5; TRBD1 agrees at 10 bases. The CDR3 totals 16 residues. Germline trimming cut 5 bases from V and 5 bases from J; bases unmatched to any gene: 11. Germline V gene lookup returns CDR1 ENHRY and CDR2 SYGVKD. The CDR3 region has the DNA TGTGCCATCAGTACATACCCGGGACAGGGGCGGGAGACCCAGTACTTC. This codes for CAISTYPGQGRETQYF.

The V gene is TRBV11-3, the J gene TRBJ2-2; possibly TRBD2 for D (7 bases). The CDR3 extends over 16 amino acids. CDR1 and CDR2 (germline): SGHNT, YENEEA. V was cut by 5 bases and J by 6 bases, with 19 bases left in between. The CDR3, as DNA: TGTGCCAGCAGCGGCGAAACCGGGGGGCCAGCCGGGGAGCTGTTTTTT. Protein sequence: CASSGETGGPAGELFF. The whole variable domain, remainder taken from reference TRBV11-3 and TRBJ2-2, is EAGVVQSPRYKIIEKKQPVAFWCNPISGHNTLYWYLQNLGQGPELLIRYENEEAVDDSQLPKDRFSAERLKGVDSTLKIQPAELGDSAVYLCASSGETGGPAGELFFGEGSRLTVL.